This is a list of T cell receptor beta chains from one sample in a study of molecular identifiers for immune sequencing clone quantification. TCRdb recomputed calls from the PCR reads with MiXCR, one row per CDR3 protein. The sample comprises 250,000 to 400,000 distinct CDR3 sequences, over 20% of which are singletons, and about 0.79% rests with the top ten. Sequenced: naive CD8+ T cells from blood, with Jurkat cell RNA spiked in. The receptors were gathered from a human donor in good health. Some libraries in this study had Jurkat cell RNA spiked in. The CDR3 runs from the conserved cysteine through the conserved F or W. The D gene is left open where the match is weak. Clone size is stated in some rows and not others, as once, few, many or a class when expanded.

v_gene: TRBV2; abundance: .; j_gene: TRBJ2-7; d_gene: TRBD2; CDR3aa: CASSRPPLAGEDEQYF; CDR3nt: TGTGCCAGCAGCCGGCCCCCACTAGCGGGAGAGGACGAGCAGTACTTC
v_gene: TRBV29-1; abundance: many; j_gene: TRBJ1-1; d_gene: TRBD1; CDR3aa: CSVEGNRGNTEAFF; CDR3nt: TGCAGCGTTGAAGGAAACAGGGGGAACACTGAAGCTTTCTTT
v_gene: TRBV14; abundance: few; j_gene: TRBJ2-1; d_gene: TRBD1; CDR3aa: CASSRLGQGAVSVEQFF; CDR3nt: TGTGCCAGCAGCCGACTGGGACAGGGGGCGGTATCTGTGGAGCAGTTCTTC
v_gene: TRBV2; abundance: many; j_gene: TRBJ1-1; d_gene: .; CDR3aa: CASSEVGGLDTEAFF; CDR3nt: TGTGCCAGCAGTGAAGTTGGTGGTTTGGACACTGAAGCTTTCTTT
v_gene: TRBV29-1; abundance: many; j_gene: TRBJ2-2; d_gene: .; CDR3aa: CSVEEGGIAGELFF; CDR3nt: TGCAGCGTTGAAGAGGGCGGGATAGCCGGGGAGCTGTTTTTT
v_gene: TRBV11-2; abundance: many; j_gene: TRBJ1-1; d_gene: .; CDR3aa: CASSLEAGIMNTEAFF; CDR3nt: TGTGCCAGCAGCTTAGAGGCGGGAATAATGAACACTGAAGCTTTCTTT
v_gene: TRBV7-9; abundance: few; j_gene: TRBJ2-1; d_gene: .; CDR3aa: CASSHPGSSIYNEQFF; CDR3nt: TGTGCCAGCAGCCACCCGGGGTCATCCATATACAATGAGCAGTTCTTC
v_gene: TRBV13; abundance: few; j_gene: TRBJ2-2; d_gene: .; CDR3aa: CASSPPSHTGELFF; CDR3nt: TGTGCCAGCAGCCCCCCAAGTCACACCGGGGAGCTGTTTTTT
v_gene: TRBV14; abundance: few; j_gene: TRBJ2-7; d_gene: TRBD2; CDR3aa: CASSPALSGRAYGQYF; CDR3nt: TGTGCCAGCAGCCCCGCATTAAGCGGGAGGGCCTACGGGCAGTACTTC
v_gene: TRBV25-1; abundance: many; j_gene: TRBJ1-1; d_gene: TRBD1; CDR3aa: CASSATGLGTEAFF; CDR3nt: TGTGCCAGCAGTGCGACAGGGTTGGGCACTGAAGCTTTCTTT
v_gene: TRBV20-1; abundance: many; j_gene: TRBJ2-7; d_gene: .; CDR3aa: CSARDSHSSYEQYF; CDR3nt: TGCAGTGCTAGAGATTCGCACAGCTCCTACGAGCAGTACTTC
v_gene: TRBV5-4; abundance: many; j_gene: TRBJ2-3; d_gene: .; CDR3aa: CASSFGASHTDTQYF; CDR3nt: TGTGCCAGCAGCTTTGGGGCTAGCCACACAGATACGCAGTATTTT
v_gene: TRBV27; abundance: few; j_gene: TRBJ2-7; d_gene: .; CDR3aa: CASSPGRGTYEQYF; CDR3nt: TGTGCCAGCAGTCCGGGGCGGGGAACCTACGAGCAGTACTTC
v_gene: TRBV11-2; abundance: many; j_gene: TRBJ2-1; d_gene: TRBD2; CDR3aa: CASSVAGGPGEQFF; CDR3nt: TGTGCCAGCAGCGTAGCGGGGGGGCCGGGTGAGCAGTTCTTC
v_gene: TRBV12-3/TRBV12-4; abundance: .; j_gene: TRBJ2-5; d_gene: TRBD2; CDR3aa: CASRTGLAETQYF; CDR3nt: TGTGCCAGCAGGACGGGACTAGCGGAGACCCAGTACTTC
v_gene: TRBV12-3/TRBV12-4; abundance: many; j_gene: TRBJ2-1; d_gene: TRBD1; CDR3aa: CASSSSGQFNEQFF; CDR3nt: TGTGCCAGCAGTTCCTCGGGACAGTTCAATGAGCAGTTCTTC
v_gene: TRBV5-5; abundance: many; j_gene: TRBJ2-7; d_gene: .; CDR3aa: CASSYRDLPYEQYF; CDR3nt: TGTGCCAGCAGCTACCGGGACTTACCTTACGAGCAGTACTTC
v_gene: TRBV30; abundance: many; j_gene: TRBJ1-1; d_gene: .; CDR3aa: CAWGPVGTEAFF; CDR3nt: TGTGCCTGGGGTCCCGTTGGCACTGAAGCTTTCTTT
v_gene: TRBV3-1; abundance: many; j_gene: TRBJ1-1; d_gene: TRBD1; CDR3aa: CASSQEGGGMNTEAFF; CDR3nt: TGTGCCAGCAGCCAAGAAGGGGGCGGGATGAACACTGAAGCTTTCTTT
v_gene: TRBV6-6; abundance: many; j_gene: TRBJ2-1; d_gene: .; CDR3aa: CASRVRGVDEQFF; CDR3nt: TGTGCCAGCAGGGTCAGGGGGGTGGATGAGCAGTTCTTC
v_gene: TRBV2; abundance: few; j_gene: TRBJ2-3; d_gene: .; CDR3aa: CASSVWGMDTQYF; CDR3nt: TGTGCCAGCAGTGTGTGGGGGATGGATACGCAGTATTTT
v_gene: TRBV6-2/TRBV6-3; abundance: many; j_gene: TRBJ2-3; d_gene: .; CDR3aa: CASSLQQNRFIDTQYF; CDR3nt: TGTGCCAGCAGTTTACAGCAAAACAGGTTCATTGATACGCAGTATTTT
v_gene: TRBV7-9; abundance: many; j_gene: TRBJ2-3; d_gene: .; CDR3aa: CASSPSLRTDTQYF; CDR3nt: TGTGCCAGCAGCCCAAGCCTTCGCACAGATACGCAGTATTTT
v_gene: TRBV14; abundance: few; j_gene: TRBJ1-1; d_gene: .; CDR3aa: CASSQATGTENTEAFF; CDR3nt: TGTGCCAGCAGCCAGGCGACCGGGACCGAGAACACTGAAGCTTTCTTT
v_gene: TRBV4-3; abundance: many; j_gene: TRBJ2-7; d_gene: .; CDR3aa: CASSQDPGNHYEQYF; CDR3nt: TGCGCCAGCAGCCAAGATCCCGGGAACCACTACGAGCAGTACTTC
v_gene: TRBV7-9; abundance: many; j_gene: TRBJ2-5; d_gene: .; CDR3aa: CASQLANQETQYF; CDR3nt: TGTGCCAGCCAGCTAGCGAACCAAGAGACCCAGTACTTC
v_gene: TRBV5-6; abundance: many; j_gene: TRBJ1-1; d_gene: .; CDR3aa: CASIKLQGPPVDTEAFF; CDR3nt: TGTGCCAGCATCAAGTTGCAGGGGCCTCCTGTGGACACTGAAGCTTTCTTT
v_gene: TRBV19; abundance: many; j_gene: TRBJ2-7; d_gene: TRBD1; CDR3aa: CASRSGTGDYEQYF; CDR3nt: TGTGCCAGCAGGTCCGGGACAGGGGACTACGAGCAGTACTTC
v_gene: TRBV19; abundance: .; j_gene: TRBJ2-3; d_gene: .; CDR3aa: CASSQGARSTDTQYF; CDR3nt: TGTGCCAGTAGTCAAGGGGCCAGGAGCACAGATACGCAGTATTTT
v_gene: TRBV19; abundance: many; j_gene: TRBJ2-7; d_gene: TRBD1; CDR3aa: CASSISGQGYEQYF; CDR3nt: TGTGCCAGTAGTATCTCTGGACAGGGGTACGAGCAGTACTTC
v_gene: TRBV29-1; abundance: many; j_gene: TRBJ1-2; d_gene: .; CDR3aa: CSVEPRGDVYGYTF; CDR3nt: TGCAGCGTTGAACCCAGGGGTGACGTGTATGGCTACACCTTC
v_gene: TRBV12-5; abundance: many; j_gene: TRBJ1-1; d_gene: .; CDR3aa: CASGLTMNTEAFF; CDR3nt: TGTGCTAGTGGTTTGACGATGAACACTGAAGCTTTCTTT
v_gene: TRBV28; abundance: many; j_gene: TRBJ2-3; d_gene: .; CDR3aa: CASSSRDIEDTQYF; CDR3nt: TGTGCCAGCAGTTCACGGGACATCGAAGATACGCAGTATTTT
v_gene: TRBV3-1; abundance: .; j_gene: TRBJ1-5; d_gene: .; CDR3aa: CASSQGSSDQPQHF; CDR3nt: TGTGCCAGCAGCCAAGGGAGCTCTGATCAGCCCCAGCATTTT
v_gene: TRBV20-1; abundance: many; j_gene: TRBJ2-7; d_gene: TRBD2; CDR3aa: CSAAPGLAVEQYF; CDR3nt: TGCAGTGCTGCCCCGGGACTAGCTGTCGAGCAGTACTTC
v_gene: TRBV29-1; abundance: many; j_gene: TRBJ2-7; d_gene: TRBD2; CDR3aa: CSVRGEPGLAGPTGQYF; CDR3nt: TGCAGCGTTCGGGGTGAACCGGGACTAGCGGGACCTACGGGGCAGTACTTC
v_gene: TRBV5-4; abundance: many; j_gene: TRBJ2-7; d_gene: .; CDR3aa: CASSPQVYEQYF; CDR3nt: TGTGCCAGCAGCCCTCAAGTTTACGAGCAGTACTTC
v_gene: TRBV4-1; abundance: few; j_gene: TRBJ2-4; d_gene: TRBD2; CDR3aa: CASSQGWSGSLNIQYF; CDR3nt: TGCGCCAGCAGCCAGGGCTGGAGCGGGAGCCTGAACATTCAGTACTTC
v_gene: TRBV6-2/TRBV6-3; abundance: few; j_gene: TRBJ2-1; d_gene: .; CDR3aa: CARSYSPGTEQFF; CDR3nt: TGTGCCAGGAGTTACTCGCCGGGGACTGAGCAGTTCTTC
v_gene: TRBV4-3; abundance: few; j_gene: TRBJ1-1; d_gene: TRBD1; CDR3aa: CASTQAITGGGAFF; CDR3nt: TGCGCCAGCACCCAGGCCATTACAGGGGGGGGAGCTTTCTTT
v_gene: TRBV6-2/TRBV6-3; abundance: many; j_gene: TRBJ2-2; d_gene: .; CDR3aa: CAAGPGFGELFF; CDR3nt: TGTGCCGCAGGTCCGGGGTTCGGGGAGCTGTTTTTT
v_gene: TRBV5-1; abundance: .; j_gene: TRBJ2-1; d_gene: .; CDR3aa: CASSEGVRGGSTDEQFF; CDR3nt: TGCGCCAGCAGCGAGGGGGTTCGGGGCGGGAGTACCGATGAGCAGTTCTTC
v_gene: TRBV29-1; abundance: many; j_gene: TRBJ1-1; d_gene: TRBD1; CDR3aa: CSVEDLRTGVPEAFF; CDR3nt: TGCAGCGTTGAAGATCTTAGGACAGGGGTTCCTGAAGCTTTCTTT
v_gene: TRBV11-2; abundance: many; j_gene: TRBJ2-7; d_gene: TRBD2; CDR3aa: CASSPTSGGAHEQYF; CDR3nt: TGTGCCAGCAGCCCGACTAGCGGGGGGGCCCACGAGCAGTACTTC
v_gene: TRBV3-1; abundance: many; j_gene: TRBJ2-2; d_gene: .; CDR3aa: CASRDFTGELFF; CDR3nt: TGTGCCAGCAGGGATTTCACCGGGGAGCTGTTTTTT
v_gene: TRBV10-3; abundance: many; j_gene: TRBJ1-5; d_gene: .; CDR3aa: CAISEEDSDQPQHF; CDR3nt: TGTGCCATCAGTGAAGAGGACAGCGATCAGCCCCAGCATTTT
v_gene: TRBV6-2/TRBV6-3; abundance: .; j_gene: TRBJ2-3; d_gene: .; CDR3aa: CASSYRYGETDTQYF; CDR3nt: TGTGCCAGCAGTTACCGCTACGGAGAAACAGATACGCAGTATTTT
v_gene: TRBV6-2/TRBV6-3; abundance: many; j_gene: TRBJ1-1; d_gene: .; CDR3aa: CASSYGENTEAFF; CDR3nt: TGTGCCAGCAGTTACGGAGAGAACACTGAAGCTTTCTTT
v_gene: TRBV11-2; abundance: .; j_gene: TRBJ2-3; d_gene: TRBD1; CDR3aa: CASSLAPQGQVLGTDTQYF; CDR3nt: TGTGCCAGCAGCTTAGCCCCACAGGGGCAAGTCTTAGGCACAGATACGCAGTATTTT